Below are 5 T cell receptor beta chains sequenced from a single sample in a study of CD4 T cells in relation to SARS-CoV-2 and coronaviruses. The data were produced by immunoSEQ multiplex PCR, yet TCRdb's version contains in-frame clones alone and is incomplete. In the table there are 20,000 or so clones, 70% to 80% of which are singletons. The unexposed donors gave CD4+ T cells in about 2011-2018, prior to COVID-19. After less than 11 days of culture, CD4+ T cells were isolated. No antigen has been assigned to these receptors. The source material was CD4+ T cells from PBMCs, cultured in vitro. These receptors all come from a human donor in good health.

The V gene is TRBV29-1, the J gene TRBJ1-1, with 10 nucleotides matching TRBD1. CDR3 length: 13 residues. With V trimmed by 7 bases and J by 3 bases, 5 bases remained unmatched. Per the germline V gene, CDR1 is SQVTM and CDR2 is ANQGSEA. The CDR3 DNA reads as TGCAGCGGGACAGGGGGACACTACACTGAAGCTTTCTTT. Residues: CSGTGGHYTEAFF.

The chain recombines TRBV10-1 with TRBJ2-1; 8 nucleotides match TRBD2. The CDR3 runs 14 residues. The ends lost 2 bases at V and 9 bases at J; junction bases unmatched: 6. Germline V lookup: CDR1 WNHNN, CDR2 SYGVQD (reference sequence). The CDR3 is CASSEAGGGGEQFF. CDR3 DNA: TGCGCCAGCAGTGAGGCGGGAGGTGGTGGTGAGCAGTTCTTC.

A note on this clone: The junction does not match germline at one end; this may be a read error. The rearrangement links TRBV10-3 to TRBJ1-4; D is unclear. Germline V gives CDR1 ENHRY, CDR2 SYGVKD. The CDR3 sequence is 15 residues long. For the CDR3, the DNA is TGTGCCATCAGCGAGTACATGACCCCCAATGAAAAACTGTTTTTT. Translation gives CAISEYMTPNEKLFF.

V usage is TRBV7-3 and J usage is TRBJ1-1; tentatively, D is TRBD1 (5 bases). Germline values: CDR1 SGHTA, CDR2 FQGTGA. Trimming removed 2 bases from V and 2 bases from J, with 12 bases in between. The CDR3 consists of 15 residues. The DNA of the CDR3 is TGTGCCAGCAGCTTAGGGGGGTCCCCCAACACTGAAGCTTTCTTT. This translates into CASSLGGSPNTEAFF.

V gene TRBV2 combines with J gene TRBJ1-3; no clear D gene. There are 16 residues in the CDR3. V was clipped by 4 bases and J by 7 bases, with 20 bases between them. Germline CDR1 reads SNHLY; CDR2 reads FYNNEI. CDR3 amino acids: CASSVPRRTRGNTIYF. DNA of the CDR3: TGTGCCAGCAGTGTTCCCAGGCGAACACGAGGGAACACCATATATTTT. Combining the CDR3 with reference TRBV2 and TRBJ1-3 gives the whole variable domain EPEVTQTPSHQVTQMGQEVILRCVPISNHLYFYWYRQILGQKVEFLVSFYNNEISEKSEIFDDQFSVERPDGSNFTLKIRSTKLEDSAMYFCASSVPRRTRGNTIYFGEGSWLTVV.